This entry lists 22 T cell receptor beta chains sequenced from one sample in a study of blood T cell repertoires in COVID-19. Assay used: immunoSEQ multiplex PCR; TCRdb lists only in-frame clones, some missing. The sample has approximately 120,000 clones, roughly four fifths seen once; the top ten hold roughly 12%. The sequencing input was peripheral blood. Every receptor here comes from a man aged 55 to 70 with acute or convalescent COVID-19.

This clone was seen once. V is TRBV4-1 and J is TRBJ2-7, with 12 bases identical to TRBD2. V was clipped by 2 bases and J by 1 base; unmatched bases: 3. Germline CDR1 and CDR2: MGHRA and YSYEKL. This CDR3 has 16 amino acids. The CDR3 sequence: CASSQSGLAGSYEQYF. The DNA for the CDR3 is TGCGCCAGCAGCCAAAGCGGACTAGCGGGGTCCTACGAGCAGTACTTC.

V is TRBV24-1 and J is TRBJ2-2, with 8 nucleotides matching TRBD2. This CDR3 contains 15 residues. Germline V lookup: CDR1 KGHDR, CDR2 SFDVKD. After removal of 7 bases from V and 4 bases from J, the junction contained 7 bases not matched to a gene. CDR3 region: CATRDDGRGTGELFF. The CDR3 DNA reads as TGTGCCACCAGGGATGACGGGAGGGGCACCGGGGAGCTGTTTTTT.

V and J are TRBV18 and TRBJ1-4, with D perhaps matching TRBD1 (5 bases). Trimming left V 6 bases short and J 6 bases short, with 17 bases between. CDR1 is KGHSH, CDR2 LQKENI, per germline. The CDR3 is 15 amino acids. CDR3 amino acids: CASSQSRRGDEKLFF. CDR3 in DNA: TGTGCCAGCTCTCAATCCAGGAGGGGTGATGAAAAACTGTTTTTT.

This chain uses TRBV5-1 with TRBJ2-7; the match to TRBD1 covers 9 bases. CDR3 length equals 15 residues. V lost 0 bases to trimming and J lost 3 bases; unmatched junction nucleotides: 4. CDR1 SGHRS and CDR2 YFSETQ come from the germline V gene. The CDR3 here is CASSLATGQGYEQYF. For the CDR3, the DNA is TGCGCCAGCAGCTTGGCCACGGGACAGGGCTACGAGCAGTACTTC.

The chain recombines TRBV6-5 with TRBJ1-1; D is unresolved. With 7 bases removed from V and 4 bases from J, the gap between germline ends came to 13 bases. Looked up from germline, CDR1 is MNHEY and CDR2 is SVGAGI. The CDR3 sequence is 13 residues long. CDR3 protein: CASTLTGFTEAFF. In nucleotides, the CDR3 is TGTGCCAGCACCCTAACGGGGTTCACTGAAGCTTTCTTT.

The chain uses TRBV21-1 and TRBJ2-7; the D segment call TRBD2 is taken from the table without a DNA check. TRBV21-1 constitutes a pseudogene. CDR3 length: 22 residues. The CDR3 loop reads CASSNIAPPSGRRQRFPYEQYF. CDR3 bases: TGTGCCAGCAGCAACATCGCGCCACCTAGCGGTCGGCGTCAGCGGTTCCCCTACGAGCAGTACTTC.

The chain carries TRBV19 and TRBJ1-5; perhaps TRBD1 as D (5 bases). Germline lookup yields CDR1 LNHDA and CDR2 SQIVND (reference sequence). The CDR3 totals 17 residues. Trimming shortened V by 6 bases and J by 0 bases, and 18 bases separated the two germline ends. The CDR3 spells CASRRGQGYYSNQPQHF. The CDR3 DNA reads as TGTGCCAGTAGAAGGGGTCAGGGTTATTATAGCAATCAGCCCCAGCATTTT.

The chain links TRBV20-1 to TRBJ2-1; unclear D gene. There are 11 residues in the CDR3. The V and J ends lost 3 bases and 9 bases respectively, with 9 bases between them. Germline assignment: CDR1 DFQATT and CDR2 SNEGSKA (reference sequence). The CDR3 DNA is TGCAGTGCTAGCGTGGCCTTTGAGCAGTTCTTC. Translating gives CSASVAFEQFF.

The genes are TRBV9 and TRBJ2-3, with 10 bases lining up with TRBD2. V shed 0 bases, J shed 5 bases, and the junction held 6 bases outside the gene matches. The V gene's germline CDR1 is SGDLS and CDR2 YYNGEE. This CDR3 has 16 residues. CDR3 in amino acids: CASSVESGRAGDTQYF. CDR3 in DNA: TGTGCCAGCAGCGTAGAAAGCGGGAGGGCCGGAGATACGCAGTATTTT. Based on the CDR3 plus reference TRBV9 and TRBJ2-3, the full variable domain is DSGVTQTPKHLITATGQRVTLRCSPRSGDLSVYWYQQSLDQGLQFLIQYYNGEERAKGNILERFSAQQFPDLHSELNLSSLELGDSALYFCASSVESGRAGDTQYFGPGTRLTVL.

This clone has just one count. Here the CDR3 reads CASNSWDRGDEKLFF. CDR3 DNA sequence: TGTGCCAGCAACTCCTGGGACAGGGGAGATGAAAAACTGTTTTTT. This chain links TRBV7-9 with TRBJ1-4, with 10 nucleotides matching TRBD1. Trimming at V came to 7 bases and at J to 6 bases, leaving 8 bases not matched to a gene. CDR3 size: 15 residues. Germline V gene lookup returns CDR1 SEHNR and CDR2 FQNEAQ (reference sequence).

V is TRBV3-1 (or the pseudogene TRBV3-2) and J is TRBJ1-1, with D tentatively TRBD1 (5 bases). Germline assignment: CDR1 LGHDT and CDR2 YNNKEL (reference sequence). The V end lost 4 bases, the J end lost 4 bases, and 13 bases lay between the germline ends. CDR3 length: 14 residues. The CDR3, as DNA: TGTGCCAGCAGCCTGGGCGGAGGGGTCACTGAAGCTTTCTTT. This sequence encodes CASSLGGGVTEAFF.

By share, this clone ranks as medium-sized. The chain combines TRBV15 with TRBJ2-3, with 7 bases fitting TRBD2. After removal of 3 bases from V and 2 bases from J, the junction contained 5 bases not matched to a gene. The CDR3 sequence is 15 residues long. Per germline, CDR1 LNHNV and CDR2 YYDKDF (reference sequence). CDR3 sequence (DNA): TGTGCCACCAGCAGTGGTCTAGCGGACACAGATACGCAGTATTTT. As protein: CATSSGLADTDTQYF. Filled out from reference TRBV15 and TRBJ2-3, the complete variable domain reads DAMVIQNPRYQVTQFGKPVTLSCSQTLNHNVMYWYQQKSSQAPKLLFHYYDKDFNNEADTPDNFQSRRPNTSFCFLDIRSPGLGDTAMYLCATSSGLADTDTQYFGPGTRLTVL.

In its sample, this clone was seen a few times. The rearrangement links TRBV4-1 to TRBJ1-5; TRBD1 matches at 10 bases. This CDR3 is 15 amino acids long. Germline CDR1 reads MGHRA; CDR2 reads YSYEKL. The V gene end was trimmed by 0 bases and the J gene end by 8 bases; junction bases not matched to a gene: 4. DNA for the CDR3: TGCGCCAGCAGCCAAGAGGGACAGGGGCCGAAGCCCCAGCATTTT. As protein: CASSQEGQGPKPQHF.

This rearrangement joins TRBV27 to TRBJ1-2; D may be TRBD1 (6 bases). Between the trimmed V and J ends, which lost 8 bases and 8 bases, there was a span of 15 bases. This CDR3 has 12 amino acids. Germline CDR1 and CDR2: MNHEY and SMNVEV (reference sequence). CDR3 nucleotide sequence: TGTGCCAGCGGGGGCTCGGGGGGAGGCTACACCTTC. It specifies CASGGSGGGYTF.

V usage is TRBV28 and J usage is TRBJ1-4; possibly TRBD1 for D (6 bases). This CDR3 has 14 residues. The germline V gene has CDR1 MDHEN and CDR2 SYDVKM. The V and J ends lost 7 bases and 7 bases respectively, with 16 bases between them. The CDR3 protein is CASIGGRLGEKLFF. In nucleotides, the CDR3 is TGTGCCAGCATCGGGGGGCGGTTAGGTGAAAAACTGTTTTTT. Using reference TRBV28 and TRBJ1-4 for the parts outside the CDR3, the full variable domain is DVKVTQSSRYLVKRTGEKVFLECVQDMDHENMFWYRQDPGLGLRLIYFSYDVKMKEKGDIPEGYSVSREKKERFSLILESASTNQTSMYLCASIGGRLGEKLFFGSGTQLSVL.

As concerns this clone: The junction does not match germline at one end; this may be a read error. CDR3 loop: CASNLDGRITQYF. The CDR3 DNA reads as TGTGCCAGCAACTTAGATGGGAGAATTACGCAGTATTTT. V usage is TRBV7-9 and J usage is TRBJ2-3, with D possibly matching TRBD2 (5 bases). The CDR3 is 13 residues long. Germline assignment: CDR1 SEHNR and CDR2 FQNEAQ (reference sequence). The full variable domain, with the rest looked up from reference TRBV7-9 and TRBJ2-3, is DTGVSQNPRHKITKRGQNVTFRCDPISEHNRLYWYRQTLGQGPEFLTYFQNEAQLEKSRLLSDRFSAERPKGSFSTLEIQRTEQGDSAMYLCASNLDGRITQYFGPGTRLTVL.

CDR3 in DNA: TGTGCCAGTAGCCGCGCGGGGCGGGGGGACCACAATGAGCAGTTCTTC. Its translation: CASSRAGRGDHNEQFF. The rearrangement joins TRBV19 to TRBJ2-1; 8 positions match TRBD2. Germline V gene sequence: CDR1 LNHDA, CDR2 SQIVND (reference sequence). With 6 bases clipped from V and 5 bases from J, the junction kept 12 bases outside the gene matches. The CDR3 is 16 residues long.

The rearrangement links TRBV19 to TRBJ2-1; D ambiguous. The V end was cut by 2 bases, the J end by 0 bases, with 8 bases between. The CDR3 covers 15 residues. The germline V gene encodes CDR1 LNHDA and CDR2 SQIVND (reference sequence). The CDR3 region has the DNA TGTGCCAGTAGTATATCAGCGAGCTCCTACAATGAGCAGTTCTTC. Encoded protein: CASSISASSYNEQFF.

The chain employs TRBV6-6 and TRBJ2-1; TRBD2 might be the D (5 bases). This CDR3 is 16 amino acids long. Trimming stripped 7 bases from V and 0 bases from J, with 16 bases between. Per the germline V gene, CDR1 is MNHNY and CDR2 is SVGAGI (reference sequence). The CDR3 DNA reads as TGTGCCAGCACCTCGGGCGGAGGTAGCTCCTACAATGAGCAGTTCTTC. This gives the protein CASTSGGGSSYNEQFF.

The chain carries TRBV2 and TRBJ2-1; possible D gene TRBD2, 5 bases. V was shortened by 7 bases and J by 0 bases, with 16 bases between the two germline ends. CDR1 is SNHLY, CDR2 FYNNEI, per germline. The CDR3 has 16 amino acids. CDR3 DNA sequence: TGTGCCAGCACGATGAGCGGTGAAGCCTCCTACAATGAGCAGTTCTTC. Translated: CASTMSGEASYNEQFF.

This clone was seen a few times. The gene calls are TRBV10-2 and TRBJ2-7; TRBD2 matches 8 bases. Germline CDR1 is WSHSY and CDR2 is SAAADI. The CDR3 spans 16 residues. V lost 6 bases and J lost 4; bases outside the gene matches: 14. In DNA, the CDR3 is TGCGCCAGCAGCCTAGGGGGGAGCGGGAGTAGGTACGAGCAGTACTTC. As protein: CASSLGGSGSRYEQYF.

The chain recombines TRBV10-2 with TRBJ1-4; possibly TRBD1 for D (5 bases). This CDR3 comprises 13 residues. V was cut by 7 bases and J by 8 bases, with 14 bases left in between. CDR1 is WSHSY, CDR2 SAAADI, per germline. The DNA of the CDR3 is TGCGCCAGCAAAAAGGGGTACCGAGAAAAACTGTTTTTT. Its translation: CASKKGYREKLFF.